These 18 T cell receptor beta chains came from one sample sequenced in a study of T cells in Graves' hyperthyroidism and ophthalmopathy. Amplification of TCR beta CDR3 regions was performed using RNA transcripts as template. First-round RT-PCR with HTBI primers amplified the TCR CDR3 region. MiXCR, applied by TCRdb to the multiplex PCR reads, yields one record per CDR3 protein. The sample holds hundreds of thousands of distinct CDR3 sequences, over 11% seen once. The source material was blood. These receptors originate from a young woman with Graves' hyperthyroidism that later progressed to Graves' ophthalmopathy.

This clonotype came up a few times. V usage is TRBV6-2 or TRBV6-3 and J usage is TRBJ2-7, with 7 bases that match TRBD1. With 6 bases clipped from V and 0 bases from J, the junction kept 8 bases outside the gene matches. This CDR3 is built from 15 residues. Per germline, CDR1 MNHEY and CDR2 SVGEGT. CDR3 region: CASRTRDSFSYEQYF. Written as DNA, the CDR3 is TGTGCCAGCAGGACTCGGGACAGCTTCTCCTACGAGCAGTACTTC.

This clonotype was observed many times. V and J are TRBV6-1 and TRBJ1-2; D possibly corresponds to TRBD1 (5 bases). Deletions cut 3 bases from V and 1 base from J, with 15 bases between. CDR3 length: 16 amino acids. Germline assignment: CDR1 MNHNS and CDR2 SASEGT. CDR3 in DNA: TGTGCCAGCAGTGAGCCAGGGCAAACGGGTAACTATGGCTACACCTTC. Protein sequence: CASSEPGQTGNYGYTF.

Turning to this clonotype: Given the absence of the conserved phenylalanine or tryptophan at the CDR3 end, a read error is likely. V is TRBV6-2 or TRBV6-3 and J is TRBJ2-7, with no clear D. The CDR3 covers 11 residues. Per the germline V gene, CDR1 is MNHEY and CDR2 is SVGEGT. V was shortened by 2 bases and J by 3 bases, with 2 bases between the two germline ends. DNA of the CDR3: TGTGCCAGCAGTTACCGCTACGAGCAGTACCTC. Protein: CASSYRYEQYL.

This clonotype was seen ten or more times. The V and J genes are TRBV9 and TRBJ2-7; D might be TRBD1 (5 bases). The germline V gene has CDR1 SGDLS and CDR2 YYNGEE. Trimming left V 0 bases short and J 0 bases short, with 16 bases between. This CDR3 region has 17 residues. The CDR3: CASSVASGSTFSYEQYF. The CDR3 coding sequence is TGTGCCAGCAGCGTAGCTTCAGGGTCGACCTTCTCCTACGAGCAGTACTTC.

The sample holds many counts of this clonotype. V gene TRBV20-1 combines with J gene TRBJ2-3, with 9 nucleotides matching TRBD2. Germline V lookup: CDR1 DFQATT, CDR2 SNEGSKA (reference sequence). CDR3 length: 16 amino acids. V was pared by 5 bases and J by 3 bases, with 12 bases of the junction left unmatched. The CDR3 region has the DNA TGCAGTGCTTTAGCGGGAGAGGGGGGGGGAACAGATACGCAGTATTTT. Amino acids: CSALAGEGGGTDTQYF.

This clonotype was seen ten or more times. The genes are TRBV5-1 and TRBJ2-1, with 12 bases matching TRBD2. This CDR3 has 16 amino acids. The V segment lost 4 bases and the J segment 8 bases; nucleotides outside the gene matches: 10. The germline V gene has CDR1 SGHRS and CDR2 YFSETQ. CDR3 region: CASSTWTSGILDEQFF. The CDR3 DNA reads TGCGCCAGCAGCACCTGGACTAGCGGGATACTGGATGAGCAGTTCTTC.

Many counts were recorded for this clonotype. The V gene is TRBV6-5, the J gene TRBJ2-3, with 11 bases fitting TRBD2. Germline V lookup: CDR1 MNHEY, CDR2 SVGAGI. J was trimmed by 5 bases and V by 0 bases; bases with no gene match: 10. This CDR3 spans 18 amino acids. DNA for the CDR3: TGTGCCAGCAGTTACTCGACGGGGTCTAGCGGGAGGTTAGATACGCAGTATTTT. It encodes CASSYSTGSSGRLDTQYF.

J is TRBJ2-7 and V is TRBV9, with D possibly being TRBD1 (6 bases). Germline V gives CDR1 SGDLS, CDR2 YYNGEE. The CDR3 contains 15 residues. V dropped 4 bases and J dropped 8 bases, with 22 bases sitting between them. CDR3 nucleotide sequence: TGTGCCAGCAGCATCGCGGCACAGGGTTACAACCAGCAGTACTTC. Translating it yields CASSIAAQGYNQQYF.

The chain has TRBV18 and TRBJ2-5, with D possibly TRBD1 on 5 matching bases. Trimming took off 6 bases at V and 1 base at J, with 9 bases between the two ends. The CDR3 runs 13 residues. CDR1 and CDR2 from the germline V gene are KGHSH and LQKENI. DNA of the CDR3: TGTGCCAGCTCTGCGGACATCCAAGAGACCCAGTACTTC. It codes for CASSADIQETQYF.

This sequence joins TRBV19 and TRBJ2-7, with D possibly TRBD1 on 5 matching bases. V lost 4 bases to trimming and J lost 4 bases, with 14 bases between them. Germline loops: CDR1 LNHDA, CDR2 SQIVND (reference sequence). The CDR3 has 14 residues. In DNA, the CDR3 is TGTGCCAGTAGTAACGGTGCAGGGTTTTACGAGCAGTACTTC. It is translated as CASSNGAGFYEQYF. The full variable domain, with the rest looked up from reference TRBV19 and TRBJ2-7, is DGGITQSPKYLFRKEGQNVTLSCEQNLNHDAMYWYRQDPGQGLRLIYYSQIVNDFQKGDIAEGYSVSREKKESFPLTVTSAQKNPTAFYLCASSNGAGFYEQYFGPGTRLTVT.

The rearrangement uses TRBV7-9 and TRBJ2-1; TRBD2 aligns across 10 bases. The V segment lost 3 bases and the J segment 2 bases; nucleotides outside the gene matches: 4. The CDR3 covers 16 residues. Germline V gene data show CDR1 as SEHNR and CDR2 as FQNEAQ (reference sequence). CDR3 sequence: CASSFEREGPYNEQFF. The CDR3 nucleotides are TGTGCCAGCAGCTTCGAGCGGGAGGGCCCCTACAATGAGCAGTTCTTC. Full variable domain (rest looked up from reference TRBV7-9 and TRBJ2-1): DTGVSQNPRHKITKRGQNVTFRCDPISEHNRLYWYRQTLGQGPEFLTYFQNEAQLEKSRLLSDRFSAERPKGSFSTLEIQRTEQGDSAMYLCASSFEREGPYNEQFFGPGTRLTVL.

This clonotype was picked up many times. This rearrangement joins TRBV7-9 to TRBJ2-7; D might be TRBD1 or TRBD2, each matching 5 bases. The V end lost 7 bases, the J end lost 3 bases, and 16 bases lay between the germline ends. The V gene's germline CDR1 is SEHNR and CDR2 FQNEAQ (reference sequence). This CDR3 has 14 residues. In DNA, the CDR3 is TGTGCCAGCAATTCGGGACCACGGGACTACGAGCAGTACTTC. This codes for CASNSGPRDYEQYF.

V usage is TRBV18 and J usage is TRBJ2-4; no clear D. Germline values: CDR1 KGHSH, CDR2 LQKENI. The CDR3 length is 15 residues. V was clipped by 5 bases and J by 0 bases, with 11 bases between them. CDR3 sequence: CASSSEVVAKNIQYF. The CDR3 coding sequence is TGTGCCAGCTCATCCGAGGTGGTAGCCAAAAACATTCAGTACTTC.

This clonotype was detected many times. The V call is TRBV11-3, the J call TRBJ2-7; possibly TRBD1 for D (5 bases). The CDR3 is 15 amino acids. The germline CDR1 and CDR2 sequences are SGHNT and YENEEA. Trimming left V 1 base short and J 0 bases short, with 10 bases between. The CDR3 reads CASSLVPDISYEQYF. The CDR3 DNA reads TGTGCCAGCAGCTTAGTCCCGGACATCTCCTACGAGCAGTACTTC. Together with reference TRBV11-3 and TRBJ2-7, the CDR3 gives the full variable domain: EAGVVQSPRYKIIEKKQPVAFWCNPISGHNTLYWYLQNLGQGPELLIRYENEEAVDDSQLPKDRFSAERLKGVDSTLKIQPAELGDSAVYLCASSLVPDISYEQYFGPGTRLTVT.

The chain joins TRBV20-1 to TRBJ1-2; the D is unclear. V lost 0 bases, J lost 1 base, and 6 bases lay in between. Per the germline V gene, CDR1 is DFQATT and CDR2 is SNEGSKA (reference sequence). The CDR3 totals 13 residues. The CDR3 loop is CSARDTVNYGYTF. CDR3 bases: TGCAGTGCTAGAGACACAGTTAACTATGGCTACACCTTC.

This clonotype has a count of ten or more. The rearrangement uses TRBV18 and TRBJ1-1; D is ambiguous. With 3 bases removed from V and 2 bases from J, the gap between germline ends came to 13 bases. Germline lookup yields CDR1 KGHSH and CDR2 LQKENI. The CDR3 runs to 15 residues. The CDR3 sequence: CASSPIAGTNTEAFF. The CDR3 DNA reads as TGTGCCAGCTCACCGATCGCGGGAACTAACACTGAAGCTTTCTTT.

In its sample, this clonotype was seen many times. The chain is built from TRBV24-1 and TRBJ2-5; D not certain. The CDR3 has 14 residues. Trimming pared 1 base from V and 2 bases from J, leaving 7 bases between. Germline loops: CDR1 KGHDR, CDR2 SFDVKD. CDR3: CATSDFHSQETQYF. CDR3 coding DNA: TGTGCCACCAGTGATTTCCACTCTCAAGAGACCCAGTACTTC.

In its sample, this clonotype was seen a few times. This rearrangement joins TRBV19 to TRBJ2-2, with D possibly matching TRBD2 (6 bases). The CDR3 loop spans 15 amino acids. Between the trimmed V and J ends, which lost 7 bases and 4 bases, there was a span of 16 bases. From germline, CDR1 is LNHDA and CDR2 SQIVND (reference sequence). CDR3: CASTGAWRGTGELFF. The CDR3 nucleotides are TGTGCCAGTACCGGGGCTTGGAGGGGCACCGGGGAGCTGTTTTTT.